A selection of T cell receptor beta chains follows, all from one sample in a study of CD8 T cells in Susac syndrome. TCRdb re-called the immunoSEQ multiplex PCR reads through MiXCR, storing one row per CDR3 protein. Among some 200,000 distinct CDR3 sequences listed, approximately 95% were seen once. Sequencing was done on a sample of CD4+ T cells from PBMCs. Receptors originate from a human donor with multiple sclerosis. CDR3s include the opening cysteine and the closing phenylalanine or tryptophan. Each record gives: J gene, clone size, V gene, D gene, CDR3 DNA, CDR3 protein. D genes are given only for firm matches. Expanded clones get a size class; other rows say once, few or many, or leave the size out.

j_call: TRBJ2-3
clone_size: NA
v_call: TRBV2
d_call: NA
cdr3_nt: TGTGCCAGCCGCAACCCTAGCATCCAAACGCAGTATTTT
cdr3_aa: CASRNPSIQTQYF

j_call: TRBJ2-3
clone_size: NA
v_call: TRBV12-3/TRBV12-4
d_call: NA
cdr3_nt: TGTGCCAGCAGAGGGACTGCAGCAGATACGCAGTATTTT
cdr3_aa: CASRGTAADTQYF

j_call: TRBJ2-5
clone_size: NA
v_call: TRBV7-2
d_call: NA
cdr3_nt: TGTGCCAGCAGCTTACTAGCTCAGGAGACCCAGTACTTC
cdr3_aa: CASSLLAQETQYF

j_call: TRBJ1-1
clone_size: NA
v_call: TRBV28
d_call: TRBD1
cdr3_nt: TGTGCCAGCAGTTCCCCAGACAGGGTTGGCACTGAAGCTTTCTTT
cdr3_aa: CASSSPDRVGTEAFF

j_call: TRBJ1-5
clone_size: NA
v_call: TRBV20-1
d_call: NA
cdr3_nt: TGCAGTGCTAGTACGGGTTACTATAGCAATCAGCCCCAGCATTTT
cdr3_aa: CSASTGYYSNQPQHF

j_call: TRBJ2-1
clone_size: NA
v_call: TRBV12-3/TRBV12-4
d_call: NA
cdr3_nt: TGTGCCTCCCTCCAGCGGACCTACAATGAGCAGTTCTTC
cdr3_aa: CASLQRTYNEQFF

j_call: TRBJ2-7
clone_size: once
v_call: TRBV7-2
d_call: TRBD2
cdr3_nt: TGTGCCAGCAGCTTACGGGAGGGATACGAGCAGTACTTC
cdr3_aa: CASSLREGYEQYF

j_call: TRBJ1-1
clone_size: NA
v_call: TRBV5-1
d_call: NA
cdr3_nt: TGCGCCAGCAGTTCCGAGTCGGGACCTGAAGCTTTCTTT
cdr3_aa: CASSSESGPEAFF

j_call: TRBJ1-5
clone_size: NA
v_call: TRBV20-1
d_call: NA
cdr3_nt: TGCAGTGCTTATAGCGATAGCAATCAGCCCCAGCATTTT
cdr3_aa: CSAYSDSNQPQHF

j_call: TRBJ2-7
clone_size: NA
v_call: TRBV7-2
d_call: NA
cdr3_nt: TGTGCCAGCAGCTTTGTGGGCGAGCAGTACTTC
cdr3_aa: CASSFVGEQYF

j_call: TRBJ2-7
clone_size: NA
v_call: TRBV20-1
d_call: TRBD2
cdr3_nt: TGCAGTGCTATTAGCGGGGGACACTACGAGCAGTACTTC
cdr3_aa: CSAISGGHYEQYF

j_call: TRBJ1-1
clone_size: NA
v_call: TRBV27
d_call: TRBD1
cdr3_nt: TGTGCCAGCAGTCCACTGGGACAGTTGAACACTGAAGCTTTCTTT
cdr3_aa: CASSPLGQLNTEAFF

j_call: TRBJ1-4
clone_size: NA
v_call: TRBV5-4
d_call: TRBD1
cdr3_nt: TGTGCCAGCAGCTATACGGGGACAGGGAACGAAAAACTGTTTTTT
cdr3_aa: CASSYTGTGNEKLFF

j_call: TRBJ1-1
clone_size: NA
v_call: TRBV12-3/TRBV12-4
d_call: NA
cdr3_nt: TGTGCCAGCAGTTTACACGGGACGCCAGGGGCTGAAGCTTTCTTT
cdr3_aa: CASSLHGTPGAEAFF

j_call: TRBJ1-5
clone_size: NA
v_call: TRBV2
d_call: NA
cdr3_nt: TGTGCCAGCAGTACGGACGGCCGCAATCAGCCCCAGCATTTT
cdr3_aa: CASSTDGRNQPQHF

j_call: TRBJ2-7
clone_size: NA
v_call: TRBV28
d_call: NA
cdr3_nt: TGTGCCACTTCGGCAGGGCCCTACGAGCAGTACTTC
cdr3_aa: CATSAGPYEQYF

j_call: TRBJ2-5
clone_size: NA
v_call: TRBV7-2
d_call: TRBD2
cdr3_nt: TGTGCCAGCAGCCGGACTAGAACGGAGACCCAGTACTTC
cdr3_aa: CASSRTRTETQYF

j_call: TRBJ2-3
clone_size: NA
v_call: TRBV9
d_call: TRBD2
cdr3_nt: TGTGCCAGCAGCCCCTCTAGCGGAAACACAGATACGCAGTATTTT
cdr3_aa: CASSPSSGNTDTQYF

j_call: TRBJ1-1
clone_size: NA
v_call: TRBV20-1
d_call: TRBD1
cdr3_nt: TGCAGTGCTTCACTGGGACAGTCGAACACTGAAGCTTTCTTT
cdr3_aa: CSASLGQSNTEAFF

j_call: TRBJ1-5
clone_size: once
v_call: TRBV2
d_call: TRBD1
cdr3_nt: TGTGCCAGCAGTGAACGGGCGACAGGGGGTCAGCCCCAGCATTTT
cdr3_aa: CASSERATGGQPQHF